The rows below give T cell receptor beta chains drawn from one sample of a study of metastatic and nonmetastatic thyroid tumors. TCRdb reassembled clones from the PCR reads with MiXCR. The sample records roughly 58,000 clones, roughly 4.1% being singletons. Sequenced sample: blood. The receptors come from a female donor with papillary thyroid cancer or a benign thyroid nodule (not recorded which). Some clones in this sample may be carry-over from other donors' samples. CDR3s include the opening cysteine and the closing phenylalanine or tryptophan. The D gene is left open where the match is weak. Clone sizes are given selectively: once, few, many, or a class where the clone is expanded.

>TRBD1|TRBV27|TRBJ1-1|many
CASSLDRLNTEAFF
TGTGCCAGCAGTTTGGACAGGCTGAACACTGAAGCTTTCTTT
>-|TRBV7-6|TRBJ2-3|-
CASSLQGPTTDTQYF
TGTGCCAGCAGCCTCCAGGGACCCACCACAGATACGCAGTATTTT
>TRBD1|TRBV3-1|TRBJ1-2|few
CASSPGQEAGYTF
TGTGCCAGCAGCCCAGGACAGGAGGCAGGCTACACCTTC
>-|TRBV27|TRBJ1-5|-
CASSLAGSYSNQPQHF
TGTGCCAGCAGCTTGGCGGGCTCCTATAGCAATCAGCCCCAGCATTTT
>TRBD2|TRBV18|TRBJ2-3|-
CASSQGLAGKDTQYF
TGTGCCAGCTCACAAGGACTAGCGGGTAAAGATACGCAGTATTTT
>TRBD1|TRBV11-3|TRBJ2-7|many
CASSDTGGPYEQYF
TGTGCCAGCAGCGACACAGGGGGCCCCTACGAGCAGTACTTC
>TRBD2|TRBV28|TRBJ2-1|many
CASSGLAGYNEQFF
TGTGCCAGCAGCGGACTAGCGGGGTACAATGAGCAGTTCTTC
>TRBD1|TRBV20-1|TRBJ2-6|-
CSARKGTGGAGANVLSF
TGCAGTGCTAGAAAGGGGACAGGGGGCGCTGGGGCCAACGTCCTGAGTTTC
>-|TRBV24-1|TRBJ1-1|few
CATSDLGQNTEAFF
TGTGCCACCAGTGATTTGGGACAGAACACTGAAGCTTTCTTT
>-|TRBV15|TRBJ2-1|few
CATSSQSGRVYNEQFF
TGTGCCACCAGCAGTCAGAGCGGTCGGGTCTACAATGAGCAGTTCTTC
>TRBD1|TRBV4-1|TRBJ1-1|many
CASSPSGGTEAFF
TGCGCCAGCAGCCCGTCAGGGGGCACTGAAGCTTTCTTT
>-|TRBV12-3/TRBV12-4|TRBJ2-3|-
CASSLEGGSTDTQYF
TGTGCCAGCAGTTTAGAGGGCGGGTCCACAGATACGCAGTATTTT
>TRBD1|TRBV7-9|TRBJ2-7|many
CASSVGAGTGKYEQYF
TGTGCCAGCAGCGTAGGGGCCGGGACAGGGAAATACGAGCAGTACTTC
>TRBD2|TRBV28|TRBJ2-2|many
CASRWTSSNTGELFF
TGTGCCAGCCGCTGGACTAGCAGTAACACCGGGGAGCTGTTTTTT